This T cell receptor beta chain was captured by sequencing in a study of a mutant IDH1 vaccine in newly diagnosed glioma. For the study at large: Patients, over weeks 1, 3, 5, 7, 11, 15, 19 and 23, received a total of eight vaccinations. Receipt of radiotherapy, temozolomide, or both preceded the study, and most received both.

The germline V gene encodes CDR1 SGDLS and CDR2 YYNGEE. The CDR3 contains 15 residues. V lost 0 bases to trimming and J lost 5 bases, with 12 bases between them. A note on this clone: Its antigen remains unidentified.

Study-level results: Changes to the top peripheral T cell clonotypes appeared unrelated to pseudoprogression.

Stated time point: week 11, during vaccination. One vaccine dose held 300 ug of mutant IDH1 20-mer peptide and came with topical imiquimod. The protocol was immunoSEQ multiplex PCR, while the TCRdb copy is restricted to in-frame clones and leaves out a portion. Of 38,000 or so clones listed, about 80% were seen once; the top ten hold more than 13%. The chain uses TRBV9 and TRBJ2-1; perhaps TRBD2 as D (6 bases). The TCR sequence derives from a woman in her thirties with glioma. Some clones in this sample may be carry-over from other donors' samples. The sequences come from peripheral blood mononuclear cells (PBMCs), collected from a glioma patient whose treatment included an IDH1 peptide vaccine. This chain's CDR3 is CASSVDGGPNNEQFF. CDR3 DNA: TGTGCCAGCAGCGTAGACGGAGGGCCTAACAATGAGCAGTTCTTC.